The rows below give T cell receptor beta chains drawn from one sample of a study of cytomegalovirus exposure and HLA in healthy donors. Some clones are missing from TCRdb's copy, which holds only in-frame ones; the method was immunoSEQ multiplex PCR. Of roughly 100,000 clones in the sample, roughly 76% were seen once. The sequencing sample was made of PBMCs. These receptors all come from a woman aged 50 to 60 in good health and CMV-seropositive. Both conserved end residues are part of each CDR3. Fields, in order: CDR3 DNA, CDR3 protein, J gene, clone size, D gene, V gene. A D gene is named only where the DNA matches it firmly. The listing skips clone size in some rows; elsewhere it reads once, few, many or a size class.

TGCGCCAGCAGCCTGGGGGGAGCCGAAGGGGGAAACACCATATATTTT CASSLGGAEGGNTIYF TRBJ1-3 few . TRBV5-1
TGTGCCAGCAGCCGACGGGATTCCTATGGCTACACCTTC CASSRRDSYGYTF TRBJ1-2 . . TRBV6-5
TGTGCCAGTAGTCTCCCCCCAGGGAGGGGAAAGATGGCAGATACGCAGTATTTT CASSLPPGRGKMADTQYF TRBJ2-3 . TRBD2 TRBV19
TGTGCCAGCAGTCGTCCGGGACAGGGAAGCGAGCAGTACTTC CASSRPGQGSEQYF TRBJ2-7 . TRBD1 TRBV6-6
TGCGCCAGCAGCCCGTTGGGGGGATCCGCCGTCTATGGCTACACCTTC CASSPLGGSAVYGYTF TRBJ1-2 . . TRBV5-1
TGTGCCAGCAGCTTAGGAGGGGGCCAGCTTAACGGGGAGCTGTTTTTT CASSLGGGQLNGELFF TRBJ2-2 . TRBD1 TRBV11-3
TGTGCCAGTAGTGTAACAGTTACCGGGGAGCTGTTTTTT CASSVTVTGELFF TRBJ2-2 . . TRBV19
TGTGCCAGCAGCCGACAGGGGTTCAACGAGCAGTACTTC CASSRQGFNEQYF TRBJ2-7 . TRBD1 TRBV7-9
TGTGCCAGCAGCTTAGGGGCAGGGGGCGTCTATGGCTACACCTTC CASSLGAGGVYGYTF TRBJ1-2 . TRBD1 TRBV7-3
TGTGCCTGCCAGGGGGACTCCTACAATGAGCAGTTCTTC CACQGDSYNEQFF TRBJ2-1 few TRBD1 TRBV10-3
TGTGCCAGCAGTCATCGAGGGGGACAGGGCAATCAGCCCCAGCATTTT CASSHRGGQGNQPQHF TRBJ1-5 . TRBD1 TRBV28
TGTGCCAGCACCCCTTTCACCGGGGAGCTGTTTTTT CASTPFTGELFF TRBJ2-2 . . TRBV2
TGCGCCAGCAGCCCCTCCCCTCGGGGGGGATTCACTGAAGCTTTCTTT CASSPSPRGGFTEAFF TRBJ1-1 . . TRBV5-1
TGTGCCAGCAGTTCCACGAGCGGGGTTAGCACAGATACGCAGTATTTT CASSSTSGVSTDTQYF TRBJ2-3 . TRBD2 TRBV28
TGTGCCAGTAGTATATTAGACAGCACTAATGAAAAACTGTTTTTT CASSILDSTNEKLFF TRBJ1-4 . . TRBV19
TGCGCCAGCAGCTCGACAACTCTGACAGATACGCAGTATTTT CASSSTTLTDTQYF TRBJ2-3 few . TRBV5-1
TGCGCCAGCAGCTTGGGACAGCACTCTGGAAACACCATATATTTT CASSLGQHSGNTIYF TRBJ1-3 . . TRBV5-1
TGCGCCAGCAGCAGAAATCGACAGTCTCCGGCTGAAAAACTGTTTTTT CASSRNRQSPAEKLFF TRBJ1-4 . . TRBV5-1
TGTGCCAGCAGCCCCCTAGGGGGCTCTGGAAACACCATATATTTT CASSPLGGSGNTIYF TRBJ1-3 . . TRBV28
TGTGCCAGCAGCGTCCGGGGGACAGTCAACACTGAAGCTTTCTTT CASSVRGTVNTEAFF TRBJ1-1 . TRBD1 TRBV9
TGTGCCAGCAGACAAAATAGCGGGGGGAATTACGAGCAGTACTTC CASRQNSGGNYEQYF TRBJ2-7 once TRBD2 TRBV2
TGCGCCAGCAGCTTGGCCCTAGCGGGCCCCCGGGGGACCTCGTGGGAGACCCAGTACTTC CASSLALAGPRGTSWETQYF TRBJ2-5 . TRBD2 TRBV5-1
TGTGCCAGCAGCTTGGACGGAGGGAGTAAGGCCAACGTCCTGACTTTC CASSLDGGSKANVLTF TRBJ2-6 . . TRBV5-4
TGTGCCAGTTCCCGGGGGGGGTCCCGGGGGACTGAAGCTTTCTTT CASSRGGSRGTEAFF TRBJ1-1 . . TRBV19
TGTGCCAGCAGCGTCGCTAGCGGGGGCTACGAGCAGTACTTC CASSVASGGYEQYF TRBJ2-7 . TRBD2 TRBV9
TGTGCCAGCAGACCTTGGGCAGGGCTTAACACTGAAGCTTTCTTT CASRPWAGLNTEAFF TRBJ1-1 . . TRBV6-5
TGTGCCAGCAGTGAAGGGACTAGCACCGAGCAGTACTTC CASSEGTSTEQYF TRBJ2-7 . TRBD2 TRBV2
TGCGCCAGCAGCCAAGGTCCCCCAGGGAATTCACCCCTCCACTTT CASSQGPPGNSPLHF TRBJ1-6 few . TRBV4-3
TGTGCCACTTTTCGGACAGAGTCTACGAACACTGAAGCTTTCTTT CATFRTESTNTEAFF TRBJ1-1 few . TRBV27
TGCGCCAGCAGCCAAGAGTCCAGGCACAATCAGCCCCAGCATTTT CASSQESRHNQPQHF TRBJ1-5 . . TRBV4-3
TGTGCCAGCAGCTTGAGGGGCTGGAACACTGAAGCTTTCTTT CASSLRGWNTEAFF TRBJ1-1 . . TRBV5-5
TGTGCCAGTAGTTCGACTCGCGGGACAGGAACTTACAATGAGCAGTTCTTC CASSSTRGTGTYNEQFF TRBJ2-1 . TRBD1 TRBV19
TGTGCCAGCAGCGGCCGGACAGGGGGCTCGACTAATGAAAAACTGTTTTTT CASSGRTGGSTNEKLFF TRBJ1-4 . TRBD1 TRBV14
TGTGCCAGCAGTGAGGCGGGACTAGACGGCAATGAGCAGTTCTTC CASSEAGLDGNEQFF TRBJ2-1 . TRBD2 TRBV25-1
TGTGCCAGCAGCCCCCGGGAGACCGGGGAGCTGTTTTTT CASSPRETGELFF TRBJ2-2 many . TRBV7-9
TGTGCCAGCAGTTTCGGGGGGCTCGATGGCTACACCTTC CASSFGGLDGYTF TRBJ1-2 . . TRBV28
TGCGCCAGCAGCGTCGGGGGACTAGCGGGGAAAGAGCAGTACTTC CASSVGGLAGKEQYF TRBJ2-7 . TRBD2 TRBV5-1
TGTGCCAGCAGGTATAGGCGGGGCCGGACTAGCGGGGGGCGTAGCACAGATACGCAGTATTTT CASRYRRGRTSGGRSTDTQYF TRBJ2-3 . TRBD2 TRBV28
TGTGCCAGCAGCTTAGGCCTTAGCATTTTAATGTCAGATACGCAGTATTTT CASSLGLSILMSDTQYF TRBJ2-3 . . TRBV7-9
TGTGCCAGCAGCTTATTAAAGGAACAGTTCGCGAACACCGGGGAGCTGTTTTTT CASSLLKEQFANTGELFF TRBJ2-2 many . TRBV7-9
TGTGCCAGCAGCCAAGAGCGATCCAATGAGCAGTTCTTC CASSQERSNEQFF TRBJ2-1 few . TRBV4-2
TGTGCCAGCAAACGTAACAGGGGGCCGGGCACTGAAGCTTTCTTT CASKRNRGPGTEAFF TRBJ1-1 . TRBD1 TRBV27
TGTGCCAGCAGCTTGGAACCAGGCGGCAGGGGGCCAAGTTCACCCCTCCACTTT CASSLEPGGRGPSSPLHF TRBJ1-6 . TRBD1 TRBV5-6
TGTGCCAGCAGAATCGAAATAGACAGGGGAGGCTACACCTTC CASRIEIDRGGYTF TRBJ1-2 . TRBD1 TRBV2